The 30 T cell receptor beta chains presented below share a single source sample, sequenced in a study of CD8+ T cells in alopecia areata listed by TCRdb under 2018. Library preparation was by the immunoSEQ multiplex PCR assay. For TCR sequencing, RNA was extracted from every sample and reverse transcribed into cDNA to serve as template. Imported from immuneACCESS, the table was reduced by TCRdb to in-frame sequences with V and J called. These copies leave out some clones; in studies compared against another copy, an unresolved V gene accounts for under half, and the cause of the remainder is not known. This sample has about 140,000 clones in its table, and about 88% of those were observed once. The ten largest clones take up about 12% of the sample. This sample's time point label indicates: approximately 4 weeks on oral tofacitinib. The treatment or condition label, as the study defines it: oral pan-JAK inhibitor, 5-10 mg twice daily.

Source: CD8+ T cells sorted from blood, taken at week 4, from a patient treated with tofacitinib. The source is a human donor with alopecia areata.

DNA for the CDR3: TGTGCCAGCAGCTTTGGTTACACCGGGGAGCTGTTTTTT. It encodes CASSFGYTGELFF. The chain has TRBV7-3 and TRBJ2-2; no firm D call. CDR3 length equals 13 residues. V lost 3 bases and J 3 bases, leaving 5 bases between the germline ends. The V gene's germline CDR1 is SGHTA and CDR2 FQGTGA. Full variable domain (outside the CDR3, taken from reference TRBV7-3 and TRBJ2-2): GAGVSQTPSNKVTEKGKYVELRCDPISGHTALYWYRQSLGQGPEFLIYFQGTGAADDSGLPNDRFFAVRPEGSVSTLKIQRTERGDSAVYLCASSFGYTGELFFGEGSRLTVL.

The gene calls are TRBV11-2 and TRBJ2-1; D may be TRBD1 or TRBD2 (5 bases each). The CDR3 sequence is 16 residues long. Looked up from germline, CDR1 is SGHAT and CDR2 is FQNNGV. V lost 3 bases and J lost 0, with 12 bases in between. The CDR3 sequence: CASSFEGLSSYNEQFF. CDR3 coding DNA: TGTGCCAGCAGCTTCGAGGGGCTGAGCTCCTACAATGAGCAGTTCTTC.

CDR3 nucleotides: TGTGCCTGGAGTAGGGGGCAGGGGGGGAGCGAGCAGTACTTC. Amino acids: CAWSRGQGGSEQYF. V and J are TRBV30 and TRBJ2-7, with D perhaps being TRBD1 or TRBD2 (7 bases each). The germline V and J ends were trimmed by 2 bases and 6 bases, with 17 bases remaining between them. Germline CDR1 is GTSNPN and CDR2 is SVGIG (reference sequence). This CDR3 region has 14 residues.

The J gene is TRBJ1-2, the V gene TRBV6-5, with TRBD1 matching 10 bases. The CDR3 totals 13 residues. CDR1 is MNHEY and CDR2 is SVGAGI in the germline V gene. V was pared by 6 bases and J by 6 bases, with 4 bases of the junction left unmatched. CDR3 protein: CASSGGTGDGYTF. CDR3 DNA: TGTGCCAGCAGCGGTGGGACAGGGGATGGCTACACCTTC.

DNA for the CDR3: TGCGCCAGCAGCTTGGATGTGGGTCAGGGAATCTATGGCTACACCTTC. This sequence encodes CASSLDVGQGIYGYTF. V is TRBV5-1 and J is TRBJ1-2, with D possibly TRBD1 on 5 matching bases. Trimming stripped 0 bases from V and 4 bases from J, with 16 bases between. CDR1 and CDR2 (germline): SGHRS, YFSETQ. The CDR3 consists of 16 residues.

CDR3 loop: CASSQEPLGGYGYTF. As DNA, the CDR3 is TGCGCCAGCAGCCAAGAACCCCTCGGAGGCTATGGCTACACCTTC. The chain uses TRBV4-1 and TRBJ1-2; D not certain. The length of the CDR3 is 15 residues. Trimming stripped 0 bases from V and 4 bases from J, with 12 bases between. Per germline, CDR1 MGHRA and CDR2 YSYEKL.

A word on this clone: The junction departs from germline at one end; a sequencing error may be responsible. This chain uses TRBV29-1 with TRBJ2-5; D possibly uses TRBD1 or TRBD2 (6 bases each). Germline-derived CDR1 and CDR2 are SQVTM and ANQGSEA. The CDR3 covers 10 residues. The CDR3 protein is CSVEGGARDF. Here the CDR3 DNA reads TGCAGCGTTGAAGGGGGGGCCCGTGACTTC.

V gene TRBV9 combines with J gene TRBJ1-2; perhaps TRBD1 as D (5 bases). V lost 5 bases and J lost 6, with 14 bases in between. Germline V gene lookup returns CDR1 SGDLS and CDR2 YYNGEE. CDR3 length: 13 amino acids. This CDR3 reads CASRELGVNGYTF. The CDR3, as DNA: TGTGCCAGCAGAGAATTAGGGGTGAATGGCTACACCTTC.

This sequence joins TRBV14 and TRBJ2-7; D uncertain. Trimming shortened V by 5 bases and J by 2 bases, and 10 bases separated the two germline ends. In germline, CDR1 is SGHDN, CDR2 FVKESK. The CDR3 totals 13 residues. CDR3 sequence reads: CASSNQVTYEQYF. The CDR3 bases are TGTGCCAGCAGCAATCAGGTTACCTACGAGCAGTACTTC.

J is TRBJ1-1 and V is TRBV30, with 9 bases matching TRBD1. CDR1 and CDR2 (germline): GTSNPN, SVGIG (reference sequence). The V and J ends lost 6 bases and 6 bases, in that order; junction bases with no gene match: 8. The CDR3 sequence is 13 residues long. The CDR3, as DNA: TGTGCCTGTCCTACAGGGGGCCTCGCTGAAGCTTTCTTT. Amino acids: CACPTGGLAEAFF.

A few counts support this clone. The chain carries TRBV7-9 and TRBJ2-3; D gene ambiguous. The germline V gene has CDR1 SEHNR and CDR2 FQNEAQ (reference sequence). V lost 4 bases and J 3 bases, leaving 17 bases between the germline ends. This CDR3 has 16 amino acids. CDR3 residues: CASSSSGSTPTDTQYF. CDR3 nucleotide sequence: TGTGCCAGCAGCTCGTCCGGGTCGACTCCAACAGATACGCAGTATTTT.

This clone was observed a single time. Other DNA sequences from this sample encode an identical CDR3 as well. This chain connects TRBV4-1 to TRBJ2-7; 8 nucleotides match TRBD2. V gave up 0 bases and J gave up 1 base; unmatched junction bases: 2. This CDR3 contains 15 residues. Germline loops: CDR1 MGHRA, CDR2 YSYEKL. The CDR3 is CASSQDGTSSYEQYF. Written as DNA, the CDR3 is TGCGCCAGCAGCCAAGATGGGACTAGTTCCTACGAGCAGTACTTC.

The J gene is TRBJ1-1, the V gene TRBV4-1; D gene unclear. V dropped 0 bases and J dropped 8 bases, with 13 bases sitting between them. CDR1 and CDR2 (germline): MGHRA, YSYEKL. This CDR3 is built from 14 residues. CDR3 coding DNA: TGCGCCAGCAGCCAAGACCCCTCCTGGCTAGAAGCTTTCTTT. As protein: CASSQDPSWLEAFF.

The chain links TRBV29-1 to TRBJ2-3, with TRBD1 matching over 7 bases. Losses at the gene ends were 7 bases for V and 2 bases for J; bases not matched to a gene: 6. Per the germline V gene, CDR1 is SQVTM and CDR2 is ANQGSEA. The CDR3 runs 13 residues. DNA of the CDR3: TGCAGCGCCCTAGGACAGGACACAGATACGCAGTATTTT. Translation: CSALGQDTDTQYF.

V usage is TRBV15 and J usage is TRBJ1-5; D may be TRBD1 (6 bases). Trimming left V 6 bases short and J 2 bases short, with 14 bases between. Germline values: CDR1 LNHNV, CDR2 YYDKDF (reference sequence). The CDR3 covers 15 residues. As DNA, the CDR3 is TGTGCCACCAGTTCGCTTGGACAGCGCAATCAGCCCCAGCATTTT. Its translation is CATSSLGQRNQPQHF.

This clone appeared a single time. The chain carries TRBV27 and TRBJ2-1; D perhaps matches TRBD1 (5 bases). V gave up 8 bases and J gave up 6 bases, with 14 bases separating them. The CDR3 runs 13 residues. Germline lookup yields CDR1 MNHEY and CDR2 SMNVEV (reference sequence). The chain's CDR3 is CASGQGHLNEQFF. The CDR3 DNA follows: TGTGCCAGCGGACAAGGACATCTCAATGAGCAGTTCTTC.

This chain joins TRBV5-6 and TRBJ1-2; 7 bases line up with TRBD1. The germline V gene has CDR1 SGHDT and CDR2 YYEEEE. V lost 0 bases and J lost 6; bases outside the gene matches: 5. The CDR3 runs to 14 residues. The CDR3 protein is CASSLVTGSDGYTF. For the CDR3, the DNA is TGTGCCAGCAGCTTGGTGACAGGGAGCGATGGCTACACCTTC.

This clone appeared once. J is TRBJ2-4 and V is TRBV7-9; D perhaps matches TRBD2 (6 bases). The CDR3 extends over 10 amino acids. V was cut by 5 bases and J by 14 bases, with 10 bases left in between. Germline CDR1 and CDR2: SEHNR and FQNEAQ (reference sequence). CDR3 amino acids: CASSGGIKYF. The CDR3 DNA follows: TGTGCCAGCAGCGGCGGGATTAAGTACTTC.

The rearrangement links TRBV30 to TRBJ1-2; 7 nucleotides line up with TRBD1. The CDR3 sequence is 15 residues long. From germline, CDR1 is GTSNPN and CDR2 SVGIG (reference sequence). The V segment lost 4 bases and the J segment 3 bases; nucleotides outside the gene matches: 11. This chain's CDR3 is CAWIRPGQVYYGYTF. The CDR3 DNA reads TGTGCCTGGATCCGCCCAGGACAGGTTTACTATGGCTACACCTTC.

The chain combines TRBV29-1 with TRBJ2-2; D not certain. This CDR3 has 11 residues. Germline V gene data show CDR1 as SQVTM and CDR2 as ANQGSEA. The V end lost 6 bases, the J end lost 4 bases, and 6 bases lay between the germline ends. CDR3 DNA sequence: TGCAGCGTGGTTAGCACCGGGGAGCTGTTTTTT. It encodes CSVVSTGELFF.

The chain is built from TRBV13 and TRBJ2-3; D remains ambiguous. The germline V gene encodes CDR1 PRHDT and CDR2 FYEKMQ (reference sequence). The CDR3 totals 12 residues. The germline V and J ends were trimmed by 5 bases and 1 base, with 4 bases remaining between them. As DNA, the CDR3 is TGTGCCAGCAGCGAGCGCACAGATACGCAGTATTTT. This codes for CASSERTDTQYF.

The chain employs TRBV7-6 and TRBJ1-4, with no clear D. The CDR3 totals 15 residues. Germline CDR1 and CDR2: SGHVS and FNYEAQ. V lost 2 bases and J 8 bases, leaving 15 bases between the germline ends. CDR3 residues: CASSLFPGSGEKLFF. In DNA form, the CDR3 reads TGTGCCAGCAGCTTATTCCCTGGATCGGGCGAAAAACTGTTTTTT.

The V gene is TRBV7-9, the J gene TRBJ2-3, with D perhaps TRBD1 (6 bases). CDR1 and CDR2 (germline): SEHNR, FQNEAQ (reference sequence). The CDR3 totals 13 residues. Trimming removed 4 bases at V and 6 bases at J, with 11 bases between. CDR3 nucleotides: TGTGCCAGCAGCTCCCGGGACAAGGATACGCAGTATTTT. Its protein is CASSSRDKDTQYF.

Here the CDR3 DNA reads TGCGCCAGCAGCCAAGGGAGGGGAGTCTATGGCTACACCTTC. Translated: CASSQGRGVYGYTF. The rearrangement links TRBV4-1 to TRBJ1-2; the D gene is possibly TRBD1 (5 bases). With 1 base removed from V and 4 bases from J, the gap between germline ends came to 10 bases. This CDR3 has 14 residues. The germline CDR1 and CDR2 sequences are MGHRA and YSYEKL.

This clone was counted a few times. V gene TRBV4-1 combines with J gene TRBJ2-2, with 9 nucleotides matching TRBD2. The V gene's germline CDR1 is MGHRA and CDR2 YSYEKL. V lost 8 bases to trimming and J lost 6 bases; unmatched junction nucleotides: 4. This CDR3 contains 13 residues. CDR3 loop: CASGRGGAGELFF. Written as DNA, the CDR3 is TGCGCCAGCGGTCGCGGGGGGGCCGGGGAGCTGTTTTTT.

The J gene is TRBJ1-2, the V gene TRBV27; perhaps TRBD1 as D (6 bases). V gave up 4 bases and J gave up 6 bases, with 15 bases separating them. Germline CDR1 reads MNHEY; CDR2 reads SMNVEV (reference sequence). This CDR3 is built from 14 residues. CDR3 nucleotides: TGTGCCAGCAGTTCCTTGGGGGGCGCGGATGGCTACACCTTC. It yields the protein CASSSLGGADGYTF.

The chain carries TRBV7-9 and TRBJ1-1; TRBD1 agrees at 7 bases. The V gene end was trimmed by 6 bases and the J gene end by 11 bases; junction bases not matched to a gene: 18. The germline CDR1 and CDR2 sequences are SEHNR and FQNEAQ (reference sequence). CDR3 length: 15 residues. The DNA of the CDR3 is TGTGCCAGCAGTTCAATCAGCCCCGACAGGGTCTTGGCTTTCTTT. This encodes CASSSISPDRVLAFF.

The chain carries TRBV5-4 and TRBJ1-1; D is unclear. The germline V and J ends were trimmed by 5 bases and 8 bases, with 13 bases remaining between them. Germline CDR1 SGHNT, CDR2 YYREEE (reference sequence). The CDR3 is 12 residues long. The CDR3 region is CASSLVGHEAFF. For the CDR3, the DNA is TGTGCCAGCAGTTTAGTCGGGCACGAAGCTTTCTTT. Full variable domain (outside the CDR3, taken from reference TRBV5-4 and TRBJ1-1): ETGVTQSPTHLIKTRGQQVTLRCSSQSGHNTVSWYQQALGQGPQFIFQYYREEENGRGNFPPRFSGLQFPNYSSELNVNALELDDSALYLCASSLVGHEAFFGQGTRLTVV.

This sequence joins TRBV5-1 and TRBJ1-1; maybe TRBD1 (5 bases). The CDR3 totals 14 residues. Trimming pared 3 bases from V and 4 bases from J, leaving 13 bases between. Germline V gives CDR1 SGHRS, CDR2 YFSETQ. The CDR3 sequence: CASSSWTGGTEAFF. Here the CDR3 DNA reads TGCGCCAGCAGCTCTTGGACTGGGGGCACTGAAGCTTTCTTT. The full variable domain, its missing parts supplied by reference TRBV5-1 and TRBJ1-1, is KAGVTQTPRYLIKTRGQQVTLSCSPISGHRSVSWYQQTPGQGLQFLFEYFSETQRNKGNFPGRFSGRQFSNSRSEMNVSTLELGDSALYLCASSSWTGGTEAFFGQGTRLTVV.

The V gene is TRBV13, the J gene TRBJ1-5; no definite D call. Germline CDR1 PRHDT, CDR2 FYEKMQ (reference sequence). The CDR3 is 13 amino acids. The V gene lost 0 bases and the J gene lost 7 bases, with 7 bases spanning the gap. The CDR3 coding sequence is TGTGCCAGCAGCTTAGGTTCCGGCCAGCCCCAGCATTTT. Translating it yields CASSLGSGQPQHF.